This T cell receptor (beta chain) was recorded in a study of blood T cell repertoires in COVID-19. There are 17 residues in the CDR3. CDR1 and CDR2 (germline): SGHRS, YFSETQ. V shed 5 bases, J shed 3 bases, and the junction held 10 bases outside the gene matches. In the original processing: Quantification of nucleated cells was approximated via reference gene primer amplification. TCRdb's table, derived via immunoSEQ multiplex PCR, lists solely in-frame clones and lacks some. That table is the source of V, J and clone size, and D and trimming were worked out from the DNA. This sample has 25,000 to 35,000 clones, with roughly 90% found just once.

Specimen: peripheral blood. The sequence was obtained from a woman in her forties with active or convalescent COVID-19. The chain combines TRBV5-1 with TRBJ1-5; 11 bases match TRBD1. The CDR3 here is CASSPGTGGVYNQPQHF. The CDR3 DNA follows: TGCGCCAGCAGTCCTGGGACAGGGGGAGTTTACAATCAGCCCCAGCATTTT.